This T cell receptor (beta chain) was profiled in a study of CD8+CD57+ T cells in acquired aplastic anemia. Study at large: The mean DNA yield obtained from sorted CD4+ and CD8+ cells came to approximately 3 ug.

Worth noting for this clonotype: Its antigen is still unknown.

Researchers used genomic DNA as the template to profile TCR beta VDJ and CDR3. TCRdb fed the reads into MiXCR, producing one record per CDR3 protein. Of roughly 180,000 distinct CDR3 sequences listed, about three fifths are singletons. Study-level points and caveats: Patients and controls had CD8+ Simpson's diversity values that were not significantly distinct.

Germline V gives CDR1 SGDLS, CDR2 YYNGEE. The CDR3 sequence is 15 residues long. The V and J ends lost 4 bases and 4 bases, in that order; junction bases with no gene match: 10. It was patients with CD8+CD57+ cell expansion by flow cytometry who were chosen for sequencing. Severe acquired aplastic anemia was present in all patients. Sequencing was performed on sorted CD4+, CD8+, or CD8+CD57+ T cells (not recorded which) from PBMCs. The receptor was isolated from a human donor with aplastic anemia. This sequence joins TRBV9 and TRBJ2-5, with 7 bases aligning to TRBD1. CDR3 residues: CASSPRQGPRETQYF. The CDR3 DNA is TGTGCCAGCAGCCCCCGACAGGGTCCGAGAGAGACCCAGTACTTC.